This T cell receptor (beta chain) derives from a study of cytomegalovirus exposure and HLA in healthy donors. Whole-study context: Genotyping of under 500 donors showed that approximately 83% belonged to the Caucasian-associated ancestry cluster.

The CDR3 extends over 18 amino acids. The V segment lost 1 base and the J segment 3 bases; nucleotides outside the gene matches: 8. CDR1 is SGHRS and CDR2 is YFSETQ in the germline V gene. The PCR ran on 60 Vbeta and 13 Jbeta primers. Generated by immunoSEQ multiplex PCR, the TCRdb table keeps only in-frame clones and is missing some. The sample includes about 130,000 clones, more than 65% of them seen just once. The V and J genes are TRBV5-1 and TRBJ2-2, with TRBD2 matching 11 bases. Sequenced input: PBMCs. This receptor was taken from a woman in her sixties or seventies in good health and CMV-seropositive. The CDR3 nucleotides are TGCGCCAGCAGCTTGTGGGCTAGCGGGGGGCCGGACACCGGGGAGCTGTTTTTT. Translating gives CASSLWASGGPDTGELFF.